These T cell receptor beta chains were read from a single sample in a study of shared clonotypes between healthy human individuals. Sequencing was performed with immunoSEQ multiplex PCR; in TCRdb, only in-frame clones are kept and a portion is missing. The data show over 2 million clones, 90% to 95% seen once. Source material: naive CD4+ T cells sorted from blood. The receptors stem from a young man in good health. Both conserved end residues are part of each CDR3. The D gene is left open where the match is weak. The size field is filled for only some rows; it gives once, few, many or a size class.

>NA|NA|TRBV29-1|TRBJ1-6
CSVELQPNSPLHF
TGCAGCGTTGAATTACAGCCGAATTCACCCCTCCACTTT
>TRBD1|NA|TRBV30|TRBJ2-1
CAWDRGPNEQFF
TGTGCCTGGGACAGGGGGCCCAATGAGCAGTTCTTC
>NA|NA|TRBV6-1|TRBJ1-2
CASSEDWRAHGYTF
TGTGCCAGCAGTGAAGACTGGAGGGCTCATGGCTACACCTTC
>TRBD2|NA|TRBV2|TRBJ2-7
CASGGTSGYEQYF
TGTGCCAGCGGCGGGACTAGCGGGTACGAGCAGTACTTC
>TRBD2|NA|TRBV5-4|TRBJ2-7
CASSSGLAGGWYF
TGTGCCAGCAGCTCCGGACTAGCGGGAGGTTGGTACTTC
>NA|NA|TRBV7-2|TRBJ1-5
CASSPRQGNQPQHF
TGTGCCAGCAGCCCCCGACAAGGGAATCAGCCCCAGCATTTT
>TRBD1|NA|TRBV5-6|TRBJ1-5
CASSLARGNQPQHF
TGTGCCAGCAGCTTGGCCAGGGGGAATCAGCCCCAGCATTTT
>NA|NA|TRBV4-1|TRBJ1-4
CASSQDLAGKGGEKLFF
TGCGCCAGCAGCCAAGATCTTGCGGGGAAGGGTGGCGAAAAACTGTTTTTT
>NA|few|TRBV5-1|TRBJ1-1
CASSLAGGNTEAFF
TGCGCCAGCAGCTTGGCCGGGGGGAACACTGAAGCTTTCTTT
>TRBD1|NA|TRBV25-1|TRBJ2-2
CASSEWTGADPTGELFF
TGTGCCAGCAGTGAATGGACAGGGGCGGACCCTACCGGGGAGCTGTTTTTT
>TRBD1|NA|TRBV6-1|TRBJ2-7
CASSDRTGYSYEQYF
TGTGCCAGCAGTGATCGGACAGGGTATTCCTACGAGCAGTACTTC
>TRBD1|NA|TRBV10-3|TRBJ2-7
CAISLTGDWSYEQYF
TGTGCCATCAGTCTTACAGGGGATTGGTCCTACGAGCAGTACTTC
>NA|NA|TRBV5-1|TRBJ1-1
CASSLDGKNTEAFF
TGCGCCAGCAGCTTGGACGGGAAGAACACTGAAGCTTTCTTT
>NA|once|TRBV11-2|TRBJ1-2
CASSLDTGLYGYTF
TGTGCCAGCAGCTTAGATACAGGCCTTTATGGCTACACCTTC
>NA|once|TRBV11-2|TRBJ2-2
CASSLAGQKGTGELFF
TGTGCCAGCAGCTTAGCAGGACAGAAGGGGACCGGGGAGCTGTTTTTT
>NA|NA|TRBV9|TRBJ1-2
CASSVDSNYGYTF
TGTGCCAGCAGCGTAGATTCTAACTATGGCTACACCTTC
>NA|NA|TRBV7-2|TRBJ1-4
CASSSRAAESEKLFF
TGTGCCAGCAGCTCGCGCGCTGCGGAGAGTGAAAAACTGTTTTTT
>TRBD1|NA|TRBV5-1|TRBJ1-2
CASSAGTGANYGYTF
TGCGCCAGCAGCGCCGGGACAGGGGCTAACTATGGCTACACCTTC
>NA|NA|TRBV13|TRBJ1-2
CASSLTGSYGYTF
TGTGCCAGCAGCTTAACAGGGAGCTATGGCTACACCTTC
>NA|NA|TRBV18|TRBJ2-4
CASSPPMGANRNIQYF
TGTGCCAGCTCACCACCAATGGGGGCTAATCGGAACATTCAGTACTTC
>NA|NA|TRBV19|TRBJ2-1
CASSFFDRNSDEQFF
TGTGCCAGTAGTTTTTTTGACCGGAACAGCGATGAGCAGTTCTTC
>NA|once|TRBV6-1|TRBJ2-7
CASSLSSYEQYF
TGTGCCAGCAGTTTGAGCTCCTACGAGCAGTACTTC
>NA|NA|TRBV6-5|TRBJ2-2
CASSFTANTGELFF
TGTGCCAGCAGTTTTACGGCGAACACCGGGGAGCTGTTTTTT
>TRBD1|NA|TRBV28|TRBJ2-7
CASSGTASYEQYF
TGTGCCAGCAGTGGGACAGCATCCTACGAGCAGTACTTC
>TRBD2|NA|TRBV27|TRBJ2-1
CASSGLAGGRNEQFF
TGTGCCAGCAGTGGGTTAGCGGGGGGTCGGAATGAGCAGTTCTTC
>NA|NA|TRBV2|TRBJ1-5
CASSGGISNQPQHF
TGTGCCAGCAGTGGAGGCATCAGCAATCAGCCCCAGCATTTT
>TRBD1|NA|TRBV6-5|TRBJ1-4
CASSYSPGGVEKLFF
TGTGCCAGCAGTTACTCCCCAGGGGGAGTTGAAAAACTGTTTTTT
>NA|NA|TRBV7-2|TRBJ2-5
CASSLFPATQYF
TGTGCCAGCAGCTTATTCCCGGCGACCCAGTACTTC
>NA|NA|TRBV6-5|TRBJ2-7
CASSYSETTYEQYF
TGTGCCAGCAGTTACTCCGAGACCACCTACGAGCAGTACTTC
>NA|NA|TRBV6-5|TRBJ2-1
CASSYSREYSYNEQFF
TGTGCCAGCAGTTACAGCCGGGAGTACTCCTACAATGAGCAGTTCTTC